Given below is one T cell receptor beta chain in context. Its cognate antigen is unknown. Researchers took blood at baseline, on cycle 4 day 1, and on cycle 7 day 1. The sample is drawn from a study of OX40 agonist ivuxolimab in advanced cancers. Overall study: The mean age was around 56 years, ranging from about 23 to 79, with 82.7% of participants male. A partial response was reached by three patients: one with hepatocellular carcinoma and two with cutaneous melanoma. Whole-study results and caveats: Partial responders at 0.1-3.0 mg/kg showed near-lowest clonal expansion.

Assay: immunoSEQ multiplex PCR; the TCRdb copy retains only in-frame clones and omits some. Among approximately 17,000 clones listed, approximately 86% were seen once. This clonotype was sampled from an adult with an advanced solid tumor such as melanoma, head and neck, liver or kidney cancer. This sample comprised CD4+ or CD8+ T cells sorted from blood, obtained in a trial of the OX40 agonist ivuxolimab.

CDR3 nucleotide sequence: TGTGCCAGCAGCCAATGGGACAGGGGGTGGGTTGGCACAGATACGCAGTATTTT. Protein: CASSQWDRGWVGTDTQYF. The rearrangement links TRBV14 to TRBJ2-3; TRBD1 matches at 11 bases. The CDR3 is 18 residues long. Germline CDR1 and CDR2: SGHDN and FVKESK. V lost 2 bases to trimming and J lost 1 base; unmatched junction nucleotides: 8.